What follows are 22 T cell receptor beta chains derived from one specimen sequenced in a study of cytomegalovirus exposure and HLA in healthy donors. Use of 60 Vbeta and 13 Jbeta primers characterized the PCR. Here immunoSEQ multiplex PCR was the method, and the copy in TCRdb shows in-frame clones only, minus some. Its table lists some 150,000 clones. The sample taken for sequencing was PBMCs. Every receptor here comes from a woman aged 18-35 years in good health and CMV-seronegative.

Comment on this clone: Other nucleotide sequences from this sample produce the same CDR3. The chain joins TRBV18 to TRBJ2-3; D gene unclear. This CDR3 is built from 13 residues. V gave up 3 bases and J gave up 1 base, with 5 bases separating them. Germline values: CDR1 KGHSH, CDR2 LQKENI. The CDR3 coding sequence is TGTGCCAGCTCACCTCCAGGCACAGATACGCAGTATTTT. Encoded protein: CASSPPGTDTQYF.

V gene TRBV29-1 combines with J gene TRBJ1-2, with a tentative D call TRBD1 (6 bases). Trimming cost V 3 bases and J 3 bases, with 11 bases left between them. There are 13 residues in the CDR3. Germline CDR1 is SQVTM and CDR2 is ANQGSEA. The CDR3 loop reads CSVDQGFDYGYTF. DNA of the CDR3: TGCAGCGTTGACCAGGGGTTTGACTATGGCTACACCTTC.

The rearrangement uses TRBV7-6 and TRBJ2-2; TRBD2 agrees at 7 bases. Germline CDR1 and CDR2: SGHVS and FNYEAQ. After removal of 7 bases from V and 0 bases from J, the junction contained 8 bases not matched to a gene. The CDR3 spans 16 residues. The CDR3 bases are TGTGCCAGCACCTTGACTAGCAGCGCGAACACCGGGGAGCTGTTTTTT. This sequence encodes CASTLTSSANTGELFF. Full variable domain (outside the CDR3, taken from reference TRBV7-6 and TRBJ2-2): GAGVSQSPRYKVTKRGQDVALRCDPISGHVSLYWYRQALGQGPEFLTYFNYEAQQDKSGLPNDRFSAERPEGSISTLTIQRTEQRDSAMYRCASTLTSSANTGELFFGEGSRLTVL.

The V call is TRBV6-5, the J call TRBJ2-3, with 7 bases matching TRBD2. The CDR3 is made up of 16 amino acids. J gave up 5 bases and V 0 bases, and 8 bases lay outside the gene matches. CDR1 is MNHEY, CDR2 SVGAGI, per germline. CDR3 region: CASSYSTAGVGDTQYF. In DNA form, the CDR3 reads TGTGCCAGCAGTTACTCGACGGCGGGAGTTGGAGATACGCAGTATTTT.

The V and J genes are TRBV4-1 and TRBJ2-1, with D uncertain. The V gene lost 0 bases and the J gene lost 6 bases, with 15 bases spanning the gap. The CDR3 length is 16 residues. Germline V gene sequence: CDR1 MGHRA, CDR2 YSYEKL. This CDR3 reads CASSQEHYPIGNEQFF. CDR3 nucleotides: TGCGCCAGCAGCCAAGAGCACTACCCGATTGGCAATGAGCAGTTCTTC.

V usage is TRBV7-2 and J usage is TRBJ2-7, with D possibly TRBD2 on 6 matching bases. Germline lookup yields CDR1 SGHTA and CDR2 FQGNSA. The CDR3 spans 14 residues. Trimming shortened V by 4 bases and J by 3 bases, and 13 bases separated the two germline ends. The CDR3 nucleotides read TGTGCCAGCAGCTCTGTCACTAGCAACTACGAGCAGTACTTC. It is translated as CASSSVTSNYEQYF.

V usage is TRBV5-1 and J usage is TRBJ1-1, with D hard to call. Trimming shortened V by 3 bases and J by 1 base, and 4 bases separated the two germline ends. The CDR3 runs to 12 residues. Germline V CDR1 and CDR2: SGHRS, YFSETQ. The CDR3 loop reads CASSYKNTEAFF. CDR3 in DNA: TGCGCCAGCAGCTACAAGAACACTGAAGCTTTCTTT.

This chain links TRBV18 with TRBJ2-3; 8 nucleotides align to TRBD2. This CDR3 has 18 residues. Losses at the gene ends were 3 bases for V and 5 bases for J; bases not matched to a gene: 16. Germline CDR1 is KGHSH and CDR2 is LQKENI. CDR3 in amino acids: CASSPRRASGSVGDTQYF. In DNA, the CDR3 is TGTGCCAGCTCACCTCGAAGAGCAAGCGGGAGTGTTGGAGATACGCAGTATTTT.

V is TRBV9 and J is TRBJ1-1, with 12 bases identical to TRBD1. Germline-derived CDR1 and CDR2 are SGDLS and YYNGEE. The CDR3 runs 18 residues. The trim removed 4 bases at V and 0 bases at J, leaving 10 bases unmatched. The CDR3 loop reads CASSRPGQGAGVNTEAFF. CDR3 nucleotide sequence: TGTGCCAGCAGCAGGCCGGGACAGGGGGCGGGAGTGAACACTGAAGCTTTCTTT.

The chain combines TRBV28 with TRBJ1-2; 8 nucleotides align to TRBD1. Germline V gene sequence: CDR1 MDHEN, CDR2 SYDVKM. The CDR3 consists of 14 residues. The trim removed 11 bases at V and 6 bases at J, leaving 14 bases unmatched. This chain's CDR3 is CAVRPGQGRNGYTF. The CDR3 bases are TGTGCCGTACGTCCCGGACAGGGTCGCAATGGCTACACCTTC.

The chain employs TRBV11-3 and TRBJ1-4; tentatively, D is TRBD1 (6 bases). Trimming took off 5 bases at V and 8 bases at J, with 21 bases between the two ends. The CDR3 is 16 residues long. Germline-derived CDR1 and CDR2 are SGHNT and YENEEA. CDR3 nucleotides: TGTGCCAGCAGCCCCGGGACATTTGAGACTTCCGAAAAACTGTTTTTT. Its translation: CASSPGTFETSEKLFF.

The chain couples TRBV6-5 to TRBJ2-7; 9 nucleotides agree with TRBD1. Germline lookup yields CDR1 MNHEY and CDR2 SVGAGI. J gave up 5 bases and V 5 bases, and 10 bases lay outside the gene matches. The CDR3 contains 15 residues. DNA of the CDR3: TGTGCCAGCAGTACGGACGGGACAGGGCTCGACGAGCAGTACTTC. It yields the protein CASSTDGTGLDEQYF.

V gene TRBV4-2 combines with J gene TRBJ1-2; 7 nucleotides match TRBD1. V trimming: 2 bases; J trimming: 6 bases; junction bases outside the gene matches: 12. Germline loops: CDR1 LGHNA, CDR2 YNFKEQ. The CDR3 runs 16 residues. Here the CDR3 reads CASSQMTLQGPDGYTF. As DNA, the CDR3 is TGTGCCAGCAGCCAAATGACTTTACAGGGGCCGGATGGCTACACCTTC.

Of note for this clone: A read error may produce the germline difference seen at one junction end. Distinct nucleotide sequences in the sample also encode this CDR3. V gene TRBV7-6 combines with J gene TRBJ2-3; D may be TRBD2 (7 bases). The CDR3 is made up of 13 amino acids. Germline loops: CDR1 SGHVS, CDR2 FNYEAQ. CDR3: CASSPGGADTQYF. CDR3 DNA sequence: TGTGCCAGCAGCCCTGGGGGGGCAGATACGCAGTACTTT.

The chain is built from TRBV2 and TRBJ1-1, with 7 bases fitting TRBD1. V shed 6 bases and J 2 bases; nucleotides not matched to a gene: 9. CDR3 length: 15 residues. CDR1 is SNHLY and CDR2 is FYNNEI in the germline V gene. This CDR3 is CASRARGTANTEAFF. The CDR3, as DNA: TGTGCCAGCAGAGCCCGCGGGACAGCTAACACTGAAGCTTTCTTT.

CDR3 DNA sequence: TGTGCCTGGAGTCTAGGTTTCTATGGCTACACCTTC. It codes for CAWSLGFYGYTF. The chain employs TRBV30 and TRBJ1-2; D unclear. Germline V gene lookup returns CDR1 GTSNPN and CDR2 SVGIG (reference sequence). The CDR3 loop spans 12 amino acids. Trimming pared 2 bases from V and 4 bases from J, leaving 8 bases between.

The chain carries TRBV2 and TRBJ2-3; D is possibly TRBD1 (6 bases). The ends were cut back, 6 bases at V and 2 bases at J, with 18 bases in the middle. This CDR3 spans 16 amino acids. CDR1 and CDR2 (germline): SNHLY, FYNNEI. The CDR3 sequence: CASSSISGTYTDTQYF. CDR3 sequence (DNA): TGTGCCAGCAGCTCCATTTCCGGGACATACACAGATACGCAGTATTTT.

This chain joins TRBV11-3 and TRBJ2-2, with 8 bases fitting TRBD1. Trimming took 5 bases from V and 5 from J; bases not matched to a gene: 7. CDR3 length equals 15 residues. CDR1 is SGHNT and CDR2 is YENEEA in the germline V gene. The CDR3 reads CASSPRGQVTGELFF. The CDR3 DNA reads TGTGCCAGCAGCCCTAGGGGACAGGTTACCGGGGAGCTGTTTTTT. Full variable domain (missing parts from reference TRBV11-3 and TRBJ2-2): EAGVVQSPRYKIIEKKQPVAFWCNPISGHNTLYWYLQNLGQGPELLIRYENEEAVDDSQLPKDRFSAERLKGVDSTLKIQPAELGDSAVYLCASSPRGQVTGELFFGEGSRLTVL.

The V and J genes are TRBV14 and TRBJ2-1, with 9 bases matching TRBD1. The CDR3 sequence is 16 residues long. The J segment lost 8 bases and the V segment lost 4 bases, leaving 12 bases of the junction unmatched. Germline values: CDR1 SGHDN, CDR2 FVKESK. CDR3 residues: CASSPTGGGETDEQFF. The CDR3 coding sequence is TGTGCCAGCAGCCCCACAGGGGGCGGAGAAACCGATGAGCAGTTCTTC. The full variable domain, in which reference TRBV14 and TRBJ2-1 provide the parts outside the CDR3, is EAGVTQFPSHSVIEKGQTVTLRCDPISGHDNLYWYRRVMGKEIKFLLHFVKESKQDESGMPNNRFLAERTGGTYSTLKVQPAELEDSGVYFCASSPTGGGETDEQFFGPGTRLTVL.

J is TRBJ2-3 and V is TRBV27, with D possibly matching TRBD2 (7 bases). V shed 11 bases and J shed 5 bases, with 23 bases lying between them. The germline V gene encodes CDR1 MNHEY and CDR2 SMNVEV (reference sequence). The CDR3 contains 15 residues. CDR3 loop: CAPEGGRALVDTQYF. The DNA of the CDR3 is TGTGCCCCCGAGGGGGGGAGGGCCCTGGTAGATACGCAGTATTTT.

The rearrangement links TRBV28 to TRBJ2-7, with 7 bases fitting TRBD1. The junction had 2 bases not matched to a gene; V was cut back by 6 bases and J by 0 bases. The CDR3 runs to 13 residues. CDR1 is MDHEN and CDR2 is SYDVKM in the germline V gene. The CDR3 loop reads CASRAGGSYEQYV. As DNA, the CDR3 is TGTGCCAGCAGGGCAGGGGGCTCCTACGAGCAGTACGTC.

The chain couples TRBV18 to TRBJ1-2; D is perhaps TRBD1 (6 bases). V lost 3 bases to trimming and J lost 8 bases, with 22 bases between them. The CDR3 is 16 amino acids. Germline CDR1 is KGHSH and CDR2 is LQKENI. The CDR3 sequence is CASSPTEEQGWVGYTF. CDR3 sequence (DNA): TGTGCCAGCTCACCCACGGAAGAACAGGGTTGGGTGGGCTACACCTTC.